The 5 T cell receptor beta chains below all came from one sample that was sequenced in a study of CD4 T cells in relation to SARS-CoV-2 and coronaviruses. Profiling relied on immunoSEQ multiplex PCR, and the TCRdb table lists in-frame clones only, not all of them. The sample records over 15,000 clones, around 79% being singletons. Their target antigens are unknown. The unexposed donors gave CD4+ T cells in about 2011-2018, prior to COVID-19. The cells were cultured for around ten days before CD4+ T cells were isolated. What was sequenced was CD4+ T cells from PBMCs, cultured in vitro. All receptors come from a human donor in good health.

The chain links TRBV5-1 to TRBJ2-5; 7 bases match TRBD2. This CDR3 comprises 15 residues. In germline, CDR1 is SGHRS, CDR2 YFSETQ. V gave up 1 base and J gave up 5 bases; unmatched junction bases: 8. This CDR3 reads CASSLRREHTETQYF. DNA of the CDR3: TGCGCCAGCAGCTTGCGGCGGGAGCATACGGAGACCCAGTACTTC.

This chain links TRBV30 with TRBJ2-5, with D perhaps TRBD1 or TRBD2 (5 bases each). This CDR3 is 15 amino acids long. V was shortened by 0 bases and J by 5 bases, with 16 bases between the two germline ends. The germline V gene has CDR1 GTSNPN and CDR2 SVGIG (reference sequence). The CDR3, as DNA: TGTGCCTGGAGTGTACTGAAGGGGCCGGGGGAGACCCAGTACTTC. This encodes CAWSVLKGPGETQYF.

The chain recombines TRBV19 with TRBJ2-2; tentatively, D is TRBD1 (6 bases). CDR1 LNHDA and CDR2 SQIVND come from the germline V gene (reference sequence). The CDR3 contains 15 residues. V lost 4 bases and J 3 bases, leaving 12 bases between the germline ends. CDR3 sequence (DNA): TGTGCCAGTAGTACAGGACAGTCCTACACCGGGGAGCTGTTTTTT. Translation: CASSTGQSYTGELFF. Drawing the rest from reference TRBV19 and TRBJ2-2, the complete variable domain is DGGITQSPKYLFRKEGQNVTLSCEQNLNHDAMYWYRQDPGQGLRLIYYSQIVNDFQKGDIAEGYSVSREKKESFPLTVTSAQKNPTAFYLCASSTGQSYTGELFFGEGSRLTVL.

This sequence joins TRBV5-4 and TRBJ2-3; 9 bases fit TRBD2. V shed 2 bases and J 3 bases; nucleotides not matched to a gene: 7. Germline CDR1 and CDR2: SGHNT and YYREEE (reference sequence). The CDR3 covers 16 residues. The CDR3 spells CASSFKREAGTDTQYF. DNA of the CDR3: TGTGCCAGCAGCTTTAAGCGGGAGGCAGGTACAGATACGCAGTATTTT.

This chain uses TRBV29-1 with TRBJ1-4; D is uncertain. This CDR3 comprises 13 residues. V dropped 7 bases and J dropped 4 bases, with 13 bases sitting between them. The germline V gene has CDR1 SQVTM and CDR2 ANQGSEA. CDR3 protein: CSASEDGNEKLFF. The DNA of the CDR3 is TGCAGCGCTTCGGAGGATGGTAATGAAAAACTGTTTTTT.